The clone carrying this T cell receptor beta chain was detected a few times. The antigen remains undetermined. The CDR3 length is 15 residues. CDR1 is SGHKS, CDR2 YYEKEE, per germline (reference sequence). Trimming cost V 4 bases and J 5 bases; bases outside gene matches: 10. The study's findings and limits: Tumor memory CD4+ T cell TCR gene usage clustered with blood and lymph node memory CD4+ cells and lymph node naive CD4+ cells.

Memory CD4+ cells were defined as CD4+CD45RO+CD25-. Semi-nested PCR with Nested Universal Primer A followed constant-region reverse priming of full-length variable regions. TCRdb analysed the 5' RACE reads with MiXCR anew, one entry per CDR3 protein. The sample lists roughly 40,000 distinct CDR3 sequences, less than 30% occurring once. This TCR was recovered from a female donor with breast cancer. The chain couples TRBV5-5 to TRBJ2-5; 8 bases fit TRBD2. What was sequenced was memory CD4+ T cells sorted from a lymph node. As for subset: memory CD4+ T cells, CD4+CD45RO+CD25-. The CDR3 sequence is CASSQTSATGETQYF. CDR3 DNA sequence: TGTGCCAGCAGCCAGACTAGCGCCACAGGGGAGACCCAGTACTTC.